A selection of T cell receptor beta chains follows, all from one sample in a study of OX40 agonist ivuxolimab in advanced cancers. Some clones are missing from TCRdb's copy, which holds only in-frame ones; the method was immunoSEQ multiplex PCR. Of roughly 65,000 clones in the sample, roughly 85% were seen once. Sample: CD4+ or CD8+ T cells sorted from blood, taken in a trial of the OX40 agonist ivuxolimab. The receptors were sampled from an adult with an advanced solid tumor such as melanoma, head and neck, liver or kidney cancer. CDR3s include the opening cysteine and the closing phenylalanine or tryptophan. Fields, in order: D gene, clone size, V gene, J gene, CDR3 length, CDR3 protein, CDR3 DNA. The D gene is left open where the match is weak. Size values are once, few and many counts, or a class for expanded clones, and some rows have none.

>NA|NA|TRBV29-1|TRBJ1-2|14
CSVEDRGRLYGYTF
TGCAGCGTTGAAGATCGCGGACGGCTCTATGGCTACACCTTC
>NA|once|TRBV10-3|TRBJ1-5|12
CAISPNNQPQHF
TGTGCCATCAGTCCAAATAATCAGCCCCAGCATTTT
>NA|NA|TRBV5-5|TRBJ1-2|14
CASSLEQGIWGYTF
TGTGCCAGCAGCCTGGAACAGGGTATCTGGGGCTACACCTTC
>NA|NA|TRBV14|TRBJ2-7|11
CASSHTYEQYF
TGTGCCAGCAGCCATACCTACGAGCAGTACTTC
>NA|NA|TRBV6-6|TRBJ2-3|14
CASSPLPITDTQYF
TGTGCCAGCAGTCCCCTCCCAATCACAGATACGCAGTATTTT
>NA|NA|TRBV2|TRBJ2-7|13
CASSDVFTYEQYF
TGTGCCAGCAGTGATGTTTTCACCTACGAGCAGTACTTC
>TRBD1|few|TRBV19|TRBJ1-3|16
CASSLGQGTLGNTIYF
TGTGCCAGTAGTCTGGGACAGGGGACCCTTGGAAACACCATATATTTT
>TRBD2|NA|TRBV10-3|TRBJ2-7|15
CAISAASGRTYEQYF
TGTGCCATCAGTGCGGCTAGCGGGAGAACCTACGAGCAGTACTTC
>NA|few|TRBV7-9|TRBJ1-2|12
CASSSRVYGYTF
TGTGCCAGCAGCTCCAGGGTCTATGGCTACACCTTC
>TRBD1|NA|TRBV28|TRBJ2-7|14
CASSSTGGDYEQYF
TGTGCCAGCAGTTCGACAGGGGGAGATTACGAGCAGTACTTC
>NA|NA|TRBV11-2|TRBJ1-3|17
CASSSGRTGRAGNTIYF
TGTGCCAGCAGCTCAGGTCGAACTGGGCGAGCTGGAAACACCATATATTTT
>TRBD1|NA|TRBV19|TRBJ1-4|15
CASGASGTGYEKLFF
TGTGCCAGTGGGGCTTCCGGGACAGGGTACGAAAAACTGTTTTTT
>NA|NA|TRBV5-1|TRBJ2-5|13
CASSLGNQETQYF
TGCGCCAGCAGCTTGGGGAACCAAGAGACCCAGTACTTC
>TRBD2|NA|TRBV6-5|TRBJ2-3|13
CASSYRGGDTQYF
TGTGCCAGCAGTTATCGGGGGGGCGATACGCAGTATTTT
>TRBD2|NA|TRBV28|TRBJ2-7|13
CASMGTSWYEQYF
TGTGCCAGCATGGGGACTAGCTGGTACGAGCAGTACTTC
>TRBD2|NA|TRBV29-1|TRBJ2-2|14
CSAGGAGASGELFF
TGCAGCGCCGGCGGAGCGGGAGCATCGGGGGAGCTGTTTTTT
>NA|once|TRBV29-1|TRBJ2-1|14
CSVSQGKEVNEQFF
TGCAGCGTCTCTCAGGGGAAAGAGGTCAATGAGCAGTTCTTC
>TRBD2|NA|TRBV11-1|TRBJ2-1|16
CASSRELAGVSNEQFF
TGTGCCAGCAGCAGAGAACTAGCGGGAGTTAGCAATGAGCAGTTCTTC
>TRBD1|NA|TRBV7-9|TRBJ2-1|16
CASSQRQGPPYNEQFF
TGTGCCAGCAGCCAAAGACAGGGACCCCCCTACAATGAGCAGTTCTTC
>TRBD1|NA|TRBV30|TRBJ2-1|15
CAWSVGTRGRNEQFF
TGTGCCTGGAGTGTCGGAACGAGGGGGCGGAATGAGCAGTTCTTC
>NA|NA|TRBV5-6|TRBJ1-2|13
CASSLDPGDGYTF
TGTGCCAGCAGCTTAGATCCCGGGGATGGCTACACCTTC
>NA|NA|TRBV5-4|TRBJ1-1|14
CASSSPTTDTEAFF
TGTGCCAGCAGCTCCCCGACAACTGACACTGAAGCTTTCTTT
>NA|NA|TRBV4-1|TRBJ2-1|15
CASSQLAGPYNEQFF
TGCGCCAGCAGCCAACTGGCGGGACCCTACAATGAGCAGTTCTTC
>TRBD2|NA|TRBV7-2|TRBJ2-1|15
CASSLELADYNEQFF
TGTGCCAGCAGCTTAGAACTAGCGGATTACAATGAGCAGTTCTTC
>TRBD1|NA|TRBV18|TRBJ1-4|16
CASSPSRGQTNEKLFF
TGTGCCAGCTCACCATCCAGGGGACAGACTAATGAAAAACTGTTTTTT
>NA|NA|TRBV7-2|TRBJ1-1|14
CASSLVWHNTEAFF
TGTGCCAGCAGCTTAGTATGGCACAACACTGAAGCTTTCTTT
>TRBD2|NA|TRBV2|TRBJ2-1|15
CAIRTSGGGYNEQFF
TGTGCCATAAGGACTAGCGGGGGGGGATACAATGAGCAGTTCTTC
>NA|NA|TRBV7-2|TRBJ2-2|14
CASSLDAETGELFF
TGTGCCAGCAGCTTAGATGCGGAGACCGGGGAGCTGTTTTTT
>NA|NA|TRBV5-1|TRBJ1-5|13
CASSLVGNQPQHF
TGCGCCAGCAGCTTGGTAGGGAATCAGCCCCAGCATTTT
>NA|NA|TRBV20-1|TRBJ1-2|11
CSAAGRASYTF
TGCAGTGCTGCCGGACGGGCGAGCTACACCTTC
>NA|few|TRBV9|TRBJ1-1|13
CASSVDWNTEAFF
TGTGCCAGCAGCGTAGACTGGAACACTGAAGCTTTCTTT
>TRBD2|NA|TRBV9|TRBJ2-1|16
CASSERAGVFSNEQFF
TGTGCCAGCAGCGAGAGAGCGGGAGTTTTCTCCAATGAGCAGTTCTTC
>TRBD2|NA|TRBV29-1|TRBJ2-1|14
CSVELAGAYNEQFF
TGCAGCGTTGAACTAGCGGGGGCCTACAATGAGCAGTTCTTC
>NA|NA|TRBV5-7|TRBJ2-1|17
CASSFRLLRGLINEQFF
TGTGCCAGCAGCTTCCGACTCTTGCGGGGGCTAATCAATGAGCAGTTCTTC
>NA|once|TRBV5-1|TRBJ2-5|14
CASSFLAYQETQYF
TGCGCCAGCAGCTTTCTAGCGTACCAAGAGACCCAGTACTTC
>NA|NA|TRBV27|TRBJ1-1|13
CASSLRFLGEAFF
TGTGCCAGCAGTTTACGGTTCCTGGGTGAAGCTTTCTTT
>TRBD2|once|TRBV7-2|TRBJ2-3|14
CASSLSGTTDTQYF
TGTGCCAGCAGCTTGAGCGGGACCACAGATACGCAGTATTTT
>TRBD2|once|TRBV9|TRBJ2-5|15
CASSEGTSGIKTQYF
TGTGCCAGCAGCGAGGGGACTAGCGGGATTAAGACCCAGTACTTC
>NA|NA|TRBV19|TRBJ2-1|15
CASSLTGDSYNEQFF
TGTGCCAGTAGTCTGACCGGTGACTCCTACAATGAGCAGTTCTTC
>TRBD1|NA|TRBV18|TRBJ2-5|15
CASSTTGDGSKTQYF
TGTGCCAGCTCAACAACAGGGGACGGCTCGAAGACCCAGTACTTC
>TRBD1|NA|TRBV2|TRBJ2-5|12
CARNRGQETQYF
TGTGCCAGAAACAGGGGGCAAGAGACCCAGTACTTC
>NA|NA|TRBV18|TRBJ1-2|15
CASSPARVPNYGYTF
TGTGCCAGCTCACCTGCGAGGGTCCCTAACTATGGCTACACCTTC
>NA|NA|TRBV7-9|TRBJ1-5|15
CASSLAGAGNQPQHF
TGTGCCAGCAGCTTAGCGGGGGCGGGCAATCAGCCCCAGCATTTT
>NA|NA|TRBV7-9|TRBJ2-4|16
CASSLEYGIVKNIQYF
TGTGCCAGCAGCTTAGAGTATGGCATCGTAAAAAACATTCAGTACTTC
>NA|few|TRBV30|TRBJ1-1|16
CAWASTSPTLNTEAFF
TGTGCCTGGGCAAGTACCTCCCCGACCTTGAACACTGAAGCTTTCTTT
>TRBD1|NA|TRBV28|TRBJ1-5|13
CASLKTGYQPQHF
TGTGCCAGCCTTAAGACAGGGTATCAGCCCCAGCATTTT
>TRBD2|NA|TRBV29-1|TRBJ2-3|15
CSVTGTSGGTDTQYF
TGCAGCGTTACCGGGACTAGCGGGGGTACAGATACGCAGTATTTT
>TRBD2|NA|TRBV19|TRBJ2-1|13
CASSETSVNEQFF
TGTGCCAGTAGCGAGACTAGCGTTAATGAGCAGTTCTTC
>NA|once|TRBV6-5|TRBJ2-1|14
CASSSWERRNEQFF
TGTGCCAGCAGCTCTTGGGAGCGTCGGAATGAGCAGTTCTTC
>TRBD1|NA|TRBV4-2|TRBJ2-3|18
CASSQDRYRQGAQDTQYF
TGTGCCAGCAGCCAAGACCGTTACAGACAGGGGGCGCAAGATACGCAGTATTTT
>TRBD1|NA|TRBV28|TRBJ1-1|14
CASSPGQGFTEAFF
TGTGCCAGCAGTCCGGGACAGGGGTTTACTGAAGCTTTCTTT
>NA|NA|TRBV7-2|TRBJ1-5|13
CASSLRSNQPQHF
TGTGCCAGCAGCTTAAGGAGCAATCAGCCCCAGCATTTT
>NA|NA|TRBV28|TRBJ1-1|13
CASSLSGYTEAFF
TGTGCCAGCAGTTTATCAGGGTACACTGAAGCTTTCTTT
>NA|NA|TRBV9|TRBJ1-2|14
CASSVDSSDYGYTF
TGTGCCAGCAGCGTGGACAGTTCGGACTATGGCTACACCTTC